This T cell receptor beta chain comes out of a study of CD8 T cells in ankylosing spondylitis. Study-level findings and limits: Clones linked to the disease showed a CD8+ phenotype. They occurred at relatively low frequencies in peripheral blood. Clones linked to disease were reported to show significant enrichment in matched ankylosing spondylitis synovial fluid.

Notes on this clonotype: Its antigen is not known.

The CDR3 covers 16 residues. Trimming removed 0 bases at V and 2 bases at J, with 13 bases between. Germline CDR1 and CDR2: SGHRS and YFSETQ. Preparation of TCR beta libraries was done by quantitative 5'-RACE with molecular barcodes. Via MiXCR, TCRdb re-called the 5' RACE reads, giving one row per CDR3 protein. The sample contains 250,000 to 350,000 distinct CDR3 sequences, around 20% of which appear only once. The sample consisted of blood, either unsorted or a sorted T cell fraction (not recorded which). V is TRBV5-1 and J is TRBJ2-3; D may be TRBD1 (6 bases). The receptor comes from a male donor with ankylosing spondylitis or in good health (not recorded which). The CDR3 reads CASSLAPGHDTDTQYF. As DNA, the CDR3 is TGCGCCAGCAGCTTGGCACCGGGACACGACACAGATACGCAGTATTTT.